The TCR beta chain under discussion was sequenced for a study of T cells in Graves' hyperthyroidism and ophthalmopathy. Ten or more counts support this clonotype. V lost 3 bases to trimming and J lost 7 bases; unmatched junction nucleotides: 2. The length of the CDR3 is 13 residues. The germline V gene has CDR1 DFQATT and CDR2 SNEGSKA (reference sequence). Researchers took RNA transcripts and amplified the TCR beta CDR3 regions from them. During a first-round RT-PCR of the TCR CDR3, the HTBI primer set was used. TCRdb ran MiXCR on the multiplex PCR reads and lists one entry per CDR3 protein. The sample carries around 300,000 distinct CDR3 sequences, about 20% recorded once.

The material sequenced was blood. The source of this sequence is a man aged 30 to 39 with Graves' ophthalmopathy. This sequence joins TRBV20-1 and TRBJ2-3, with 12 bases matching TRBD2. CDR3 in amino acids: CSASLAGGNTQYF. The CDR3 nucleotides are TGCAGTGCTAGCCTAGCGGGAGGGAATACGCAGTATTTT.